The 18 T cell receptor beta chains below all came from one sample that was sequenced in a study of technical replicates of blood from a handful of donors. Data came from immunoSEQ multiplex PCR; TCRdb stores just in-frame clones and leaves some out. The table has approximately 87,000 clones, 85% to 95% seen once; the top ten hold 0.3% to 0.35%. Sequenced material: T cells isolated from PBMCs. Source of these receptors: a human donor in good health.

The V gene is TRBV7-9, the J gene TRBJ2-1, with TRBD1 matching 12 bases. The germline V gene encodes CDR1 SEHNR and CDR2 FQNEAQ (reference sequence). J gave up 7 bases and V 3 bases, and 13 bases lay outside the gene matches. The length of the CDR3 is 18 residues. This chain's CDR3 is CASSLFSMGQGANNEQFF. CDR3 DNA: TGTGCCAGCAGCTTGTTCTCGATGGGACAGGGGGCAAATAATGAGCAGTTCTTC.

The gene calls are TRBV4-2 and TRBJ2-7; tentatively, D is TRBD2 (7 bases). Trimming cost V 0 bases and J 7 bases, with 22 bases left between them. Per germline, CDR1 LGHNA and CDR2 YNFKEQ. The CDR3 spans 17 residues. CDR3 DNA: TGTGCCAGCAGCCAAGAGGGGACGCGGGAGCGGGACAATGAGCAGTACTTC. Protein: CASSQEGTRERDNEQYF.

The gene calls are TRBV19 and TRBJ1-1; D is ambiguous. Germline assignment: CDR1 LNHDA and CDR2 SQIVND (reference sequence). With 6 bases removed from V and 2 bases from J, the gap between germline ends came to 10 bases. There are 13 residues in the CDR3. The CDR3 protein is CASRSLPNTEAFF. DNA of the CDR3: TGTGCCAGTAGAAGCCTGCCTAACACTGAAGCTTTCTTT.

The chain carries TRBV7-2 and TRBJ1-2, with TRBD1 matching 7 bases. Per the germline V gene, CDR1 is SGHTA and CDR2 is FQGNSA. The CDR3 runs 13 residues. The V segment lost 3 bases and the J segment 6 bases; nucleotides outside the gene matches: 4. Written as DNA, the CDR3 is TGTGCCAGCAGCTTCCTGACAGGGAATGGCTACACCTTC. Its translation: CASSFLTGNGYTF.

The chain employs TRBV10-3 and TRBJ2-7, with 9 bases aligning to TRBD2. The CDR3 spans 14 residues. Germline values: CDR1 ENHRY, CDR2 SYGVKD. V lost 4 bases, J lost 3 bases, and 4 bases stayed unmatched. Written as DNA, the CDR3 is TGTGCCATCAGTGGGGGCGGGAGGGACTACGAGCAGTACTTC. The encoded protein is CAISGGGRDYEQYF.

For the CDR3, the DNA is TGTGCCAGCAGCTCCGGGACAGGAGGCGGCTACACCTTC. It encodes CASSSGTGGGYTF. The chain is built from TRBV7-3 and TRBJ1-2; 8 nucleotides line up with TRBD1. With 4 bases clipped from V and 8 bases from J, the junction kept 6 bases outside the gene matches. The germline V gene has CDR1 SGHTA and CDR2 FQGTGA. This CDR3 contains 13 residues. Together with reference TRBV7-3 and TRBJ1-2, the CDR3 gives the full variable domain: GAGVSQTPSNKVTEKGKYVELRCDPISGHTALYWYRQSLGQGPEFLIYFQGTGAADDSGLPNDRFFAVRPEGSVSTLKIQRTERGDSAVYLCASSSGTGGGYTFGSGTRLTVV.

This chain links TRBV9 with TRBJ1-1, with D uncertain. The CDR3 has 14 residues. The germline V gene has CDR1 SGDLS and CDR2 YYNGEE. V was clipped by 2 bases and J by 5 bases, with 13 bases between them. For the CDR3, the DNA is TGTGCCAGCAGCGTTTTCTCCGGAGATACTGAAGCTTTCTTT. Amino acids: CASSVFSGDTEAFF.

This chain joins TRBV4-2 and TRBJ1-1, with D perhaps matching TRBD1 (5 bases). With 4 bases removed from V and 0 bases from J, the gap between germline ends came to 12 bases. This CDR3 has 15 amino acids. Germline CDR1 and CDR2: LGHNA and YNFKEQ. Here the CDR3 reads CASSREVGLNTEAFF. In DNA, the CDR3 is TGTGCCAGCAGCCGTGAGGTGGGGCTGAACACTGAAGCTTTCTTT.

CDR3 sequence (DNA): TGTGCCAGCAGTGATACTATAGCGGGAGTTCACTTCTTC. It translates to CASSDTIAGVHFF. V usage is TRBV25-1 and J usage is TRBJ2-1, with 9 nucleotides matching TRBD2. Trimming at V came to 3 bases and at J to 16 bases, leaving 10 bases not matched to a gene. This CDR3 contains 13 residues. Germline-derived CDR1 and CDR2 are MGHDK and SYGVNS.

This chain links TRBV7-2 with TRBJ1-2; D call uncertain. Trimming stripped 5 bases from V and 0 bases from J, with 7 bases between. Germline assignment: CDR1 SGHTA and CDR2 FQGNSA. There are 13 residues in the CDR3. CDR3 in amino acids: CASSLPSNYGYTF. CDR3 in DNA: TGTGCCAGCAGCCTTCCCTCTAACTATGGCTACACCTTC.

The gene calls are TRBV4-3 and TRBJ2-1; 12 nucleotides line up with TRBD2. J was trimmed by 9 bases and V by 1 base; bases with no gene match: 7. This CDR3 comprises 16 residues. The germline V gene has CDR1 LGHNA and CDR2 YSLEER. The DNA of the CDR3 is TGCGCCAGCAGCCAAGTGCCCCTAGCGGGAGGGATTGAGCAGTTCTTC. Protein: CASSQVPLAGGIEQFF.

The rearrangement links TRBV5-4 to TRBJ2-7; no clear D gene. The CDR3 runs to 14 residues. Trimming pared 5 bases from V and 0 bases from J, leaving 12 bases between. Germline-derived CDR1 and CDR2 are SGHNT and YYREEE (reference sequence). The CDR3 DNA follows: TGTGCCAGCAGGCCAGGCCAGAGCTCCTACGAGCAGTACTTC. This gives the protein CASRPGQSSYEQYF.

The chain is built from TRBV15 and TRBJ2-5, with TRBD2 matching over 9 bases. V shed 2 bases and J 5 bases; nucleotides not matched to a gene: 6. The CDR3 is made up of 15 amino acids. Germline V gene data show CDR1 as LNHNV and CDR2 as YYDKDF (reference sequence). This CDR3 is CATSRYRTSEETQYF. In nucleotides, the CDR3 is TGTGCCACCAGCAGATACCGGACTAGCGAGGAGACCCAGTACTTC.

This rearrangement joins TRBV7-3 to TRBJ2-3, with D tentatively TRBD2 (6 bases). The germline gives CDR1 SGHTA, CDR2 FQGTGA. Trimming stripped 1 base from V and 0 bases from J, with 14 bases between. This CDR3 has 17 residues. The CDR3 loop is CASSLRSGGTSTDTQYF. In DNA, the CDR3 is TGTGCCAGCAGCTTAAGGTCGGGCGGGACCAGCACAGATACGCAGTATTTT.

The V and J genes are TRBV15 and TRBJ1-1, with 7 bases fitting TRBD1. Germline CDR1 reads LNHNV; CDR2 reads YYDKDF (reference sequence). The CDR3 consists of 15 residues. The V and J ends lost 10 bases and 1 base, in that order; junction bases with no gene match: 12. The CDR3 DNA reads TGTGCCATAGATATGTTTCAGGGGGAGAACACTGAAGCTTTCTTT. This translates into CAIDMFQGENTEAFF.

The chain is built from TRBV5-4 and TRBJ2-3; possibly TRBD2 for D (5 bases). CDR1 SGHNT and CDR2 YYREEE come from the germline V gene (reference sequence). The CDR3 totals 16 residues. V was clipped by 0 bases and J by 1 base, with 12 bases between them. In DNA form, the CDR3 reads TGTGCCAGCAGCTTGGTCCCGCGGAGGCGCACAGATACGCAGTATTTT. It encodes CASSLVPRRRTDTQYF.

The V call is TRBV7-8, the J call TRBJ2-5, with 14 bases that match TRBD2. The J segment lost 4 bases and the V segment lost 9 bases, leaving 10 bases of the junction unmatched. The CDR3 sequence is 16 residues long. Germline assignment: CDR1 SGHVS and CDR2 FQNEAQ. The CDR3 loop reads CASMGWGLAGVETQYF. The CDR3 bases are TGTGCCAGTATGGGGTGGGGACTAGCGGGAGTAGAGACCCAGTACTTC.

The chain recombines TRBV29-1 with TRBJ2-1; 8 nucleotides agree with TRBD2. Germline-derived CDR1 and CDR2 are SQVTM and ANQGSEA. V lost 2 bases to trimming and J lost 0 bases; unmatched junction nucleotides: 6. CDR3 size: 16 residues. Written as DNA, the CDR3 is TGCAGCGTTGAAAGCCAGCGGGAGAGCTCCTACAATGAGCAGTTCTTC. It translates to CSVESQRESSYNEQFF.